This entry concerns a single TCR beta chain. This receptor's antigen is unknown. No base-level quality is on record; no much larger clone is a single base apart. CDR1 and CDR2, looked up from the germline V gene, are MGHRA and YSYEKL. The CDR3 measures 13 amino acids from cysteine to phenylalanine. This entry keeps only the CDR3 DNA: 39 bases, framed from base 1. The junction carries 6 bases between V and J, which are trimmed by 4 bases and 3 bases respectively. The source of the sample is a study of T cells after yellow fever vaccination (dated by TCRdb to about 2019). For the wider study: Libraries from fractions with low cell numbers were prepared with the SMART-Seq v4 Ultra Low Input RNA kit. Blood samples were taken at several timepoints before and after primary and secondary immunization, and bulk PBMC replicates and cell subsets were isolated. Two healthy male donors, one aged 18 to 30 and one aged 30 to 40 years, were included in the cohort. To follow T-cell clones before and after both primary and booster YFV17D yellow fever vaccination, bulk TCR alpha and beta repertoires underwent longitudinal sequencing.

What the treatment or condition label conveys for this sample: live attenuated yellow fever vaccine strain. PBMCs were isolated from peripheral blood using a standard Ficoll-Paque protocol. Dynabeads CD4 and CD8 positive selection kits were used to isolate the CD4 and CD8 T-cell fractions. RNA was extracted with TriZol from bulk PBMCs, CD4 and CD8 fractions, and dextramer-positive and dextramer-negative fractions. Sequencing was performed on an Illumina NovaSeq 6000. TCR cDNA was synthesized by 5'RACE template switching, which introduced a universal primer site and unique molecular identifiers. Priming of cDNA synthesis was performed from both the TCR alpha and TCR beta constant segments. Library amplification involved two PCR steps, and the second step added sample barcodes and sequencing adapters. Sequencing of libraries was done on Illumina HiSeq 2500 (2x100 bp) or NovaSeq (2x150 bp). The authors' pipeline ran thus. MIGEC handled demultiplexing of reads and collapsing into UMI consensus sequences, while MiXCR performed V(D)J alignment. Using edgeR on replicate PBMC samples, clonotypes were called vaccine-responding if FDR was below 0.01 and the log2 fold change was above 5 up to day 15. Bulk clonotypes were assigned CD4 or CD8 identity according to which sequenced CD4 or CD8 repertoire held them at higher abundance. TCRdb took the public reads, trimmed them with fastp at Q25, ran MiXCR for clone calling and kept in-frame beta chains. Records with the same CDR3 protein are collapsed into one entry carrying the most frequent genes and DNA. For this entry, the V and J calls and clone size follow TCRdb and not the study's own pipeline. A total of roughly 99,000 distinct CDR3 sequences appear in this sample, 5.8% of them only once. The ten largest clones capture more than 40% of the sample.

Paper-wide results and their limitations: A small share of clonotypes occurred in both CD4 and CD8 compartments, likely arising from convergent recombination. The secondary T-cell response was weaker than the primary response but faster, peaking on day 5 instead of day 15. Because only a couple of donors were included in the study, the extent to which the findings can be generalized is limited. After the booster, most of the clones that had expanded following primary vaccination were detected again (about 95% of CD4 and 80% to 90% of CD8), which suggests that memory was broadly maintained. Because abundant contaminating clonotypes from the bulk population could be contained in FACS-sorted repertoires, computational filtering was required.

The sequences come from CD8+ T cells sorted from PBMCs, collected 10 days after the yellow fever booster vaccination. The receptor was derived from a man between 18 and 35 years old who received the YFV17D yellow fever vaccine. Here the chain combines TRBV4-1 and TRBJ2-2, with no D gene named confidently. The nucleotide sequence reads as follows: TGCGCCAGCAGCCCATCGCACACCGGGGAGCTGTTTTTT. This gives the protein CASSPSHTGELFF.